This passage covers 15 T cell receptor beta chains from one sample sequenced in a study of cytomegalovirus exposure and HLA in healthy donors. A multiplex PCR was run with 60 Vbeta primers and 13 Jbeta primers. The protocol was immunoSEQ multiplex PCR, while the TCRdb copy is restricted to in-frame clones and leaves out a portion. Seen here are 170,000 or so clones, roughly 84% observed once, and the top ten hold 0.38%. Sequencing used PBMCs. These receptors were obtained from a boy aged 2 to 9 in good health and CMV-seronegative.

The CDR3 nucleotides are TGTGCCAGCAGCTTAGCCCACGACAGGGGGCCGTCCTACGAGCAGTACTTC. Amino acids: CASSLAHDRGPSYEQYF. The J gene is TRBJ2-7, the V gene TRBV7-6, with TRBD1 identical over 10 bases. In germline, CDR1 is SGHVS, CDR2 FNYEAQ. V lost 0 bases, J lost 1 base, and 6 bases stayed unmatched. This CDR3 is 17 amino acids long.

This clone appeared a single time. The chain uses TRBV25-1 and TRBJ2-1; TRBD2 matches 8 bases. The CDR3 spans 14 residues. The germline gives CDR1 MGHDK, CDR2 SYGVNS. J was trimmed by 7 bases and V by 2 bases; bases with no gene match: 4. The CDR3 region has the DNA TGTGCCAGCAGTGAAGCGGGAGGTCGGAATGAGCAGTTCTTC. Translation: CASSEAGGRNEQFF.

On this clone: In the same sample, other DNA sequences code for this CDR3. The chain recombines TRBV6-5 with TRBJ2-3, with 8 bases matching TRBD2. This CDR3 is 16 amino acids long. In germline, CDR1 is MNHEY, CDR2 SVGAGI. V shed 4 bases and J 1 base; nucleotides not matched to a gene: 7. In DNA, the CDR3 is TGTGCCAGCAGTTCTCGAAGCGGGAGTGGCACAGATACGCAGTATTTT. Protein sequence: CASSSRSGSGTDTQYF.

This clone was seen a few times. J is TRBJ1-4 and V is TRBV10-3, with 7 bases identical to TRBD1. Germline V gene data show CDR1 as ENHRY and CDR2 as SYGVKD. The CDR3 contains 13 residues. V was clipped by 10 bases and J by 6 bases; unmatched bases: 8. CDR3 loop: CATGDRADEKLFF. The CDR3 coding sequence is TGTGCCACCGGAGACAGGGCCGATGAAAAACTGTTTTTT.

V usage is TRBV28 and J usage is TRBJ1-3; 8 bases fit TRBD1. Germline CDR1 and CDR2: MDHEN and SYDVKM. V lost 3 bases and J lost 0; bases outside the gene matches: 4. The CDR3 loop spans 16 amino acids. The CDR3 region is CASSFTDRGSGNTIYF. CDR3 coding DNA: TGTGCCAGCAGTTTTACAGACAGGGGCTCTGGAAACACCATATATTTT.

The rearrangement joins TRBV11-2 to TRBJ1-2; possible D gene TRBD1, 6 bases. Germline CDR1 reads SGHAT; CDR2 reads FQNNGV. This CDR3 spans 16 amino acids. The germline V and J ends were trimmed by 2 bases and 0 bases, with 13 bases remaining between them. CDR3 protein: CASSLQGQLANYGYTF. The CDR3 DNA sequence: TGTGCCAGCAGCTTACAGGGGCAGTTAGCTAACTATGGCTACACCTTC.

This clone was observed a single time. J is TRBJ1-2 and V is TRBV30; TRBD1 agrees at 8 bases. Trimming took 2 bases from V and 6 from J; bases not matched to a gene: 11. The CDR3 is made up of 15 amino acids. Germline V CDR1 and CDR2: GTSNPN, SVGIG (reference sequence). The CDR3 sequence: CAWSSQGARANGYTF. In DNA, the CDR3 is TGTGCCTGGAGTTCGCAGGGGGCGCGGGCTAATGGCTACACCTTC. The whole variable domain, filled in from reference TRBV30 and TRBJ1-2, reads SQTIHQWPATLVQPVGSPLSLECTVEGTSNPNLYWYRQAAGRGLQLLFYSVGIGQISSEVPQNLSASRPQDRQFILSSKKLLLSDSGFYLCAWSSQGARANGYTFGSGTRLTVV.

This sequence joins TRBV2 and TRBJ1-3, with 7 positions matching TRBD1. The germline V gene has CDR1 SNHLY and CDR2 FYNNEI. J lost 4 bases, V lost 7 bases, and 13 bases had no gene match. The CDR3 contains 16 residues. The DNA of the CDR3 is TGTGCCAGCATCCGCCGGCAAGGGGGCTTCGGAAACACCATATATTTT. It codes for CASIRRQGGFGNTIYF.

This chain links TRBV5-1 with TRBJ1-1; D is ambiguous. Trimming cost V 0 bases and J 1 base, with 13 bases left between them. The length of the CDR3 is 16 residues. Germline V gives CDR1 SGHRS, CDR2 YFSETQ. This chain's CDR3 is CASSLAGLRRNTEAFF. The CDR3, as DNA: TGCGCCAGCAGCTTGGCCGGGTTAAGAAGGAACACTGAAGCTTTCTTT.

The chain carries TRBV30 and TRBJ2-7, with D perhaps matching TRBD2 (5 bases). Germline lookup yields CDR1 GTSNPN and CDR2 SVGIG (reference sequence). The CDR3 loop spans 13 amino acids. V dropped 3 bases and J dropped 6 bases, with 15 bases sitting between them. CDR3 residues: CAWRGSPAVEQYF. The CDR3 DNA reads TGTGCCTGGAGGGGGAGCCCGGCAGTCGAGCAGTACTTC.

The V gene is TRBV5-6, the J gene TRBJ2-2, with a weak D call TRBD2 (5 bases). Trimming cost V 1 base and J 5 bases, with 6 bases left between them. Per the germline V gene, CDR1 is SGHDT and CDR2 is YYEEEE. The CDR3 extends over 13 amino acids. CDR3 protein: CASSLSGTGELFF. The DNA of the CDR3 is TGTGCCAGCAGCTTGTCGGGGACCGGGGAGCTGTTTTTT.

V is TRBV19 and J is TRBJ1-6; 7 bases align to TRBD1. This CDR3 comprises 17 residues. J was trimmed by 0 bases and V by 1 base; bases with no gene match: 3. Germline CDR1 and CDR2: LNHDA and SQIVND (reference sequence). CDR3 sequence (DNA): TGTGCCAGTAGTATAGGGACAGGCAGCTCCTATAATTCACCCCTCCACTTT. It encodes CASSIGTGSSYNSPLHF.

The chain combines TRBV5-4 with TRBJ2-2; D may be TRBD2 (5 bases). This CDR3 comprises 15 residues. Trimming left V 2 bases short and J 3 bases short, with 11 bases between. Per germline, CDR1 SGHNT and CDR2 YYREEE (reference sequence). CDR3 sequence (DNA): TGTGCCAGCAGCTTCCTTTCCGGGGACACCGGGGAGCTGTTTTTT. Its protein is CASSFLSGDTGELFF.

The chain combines TRBV29-1 with TRBJ2-1; 12 bases fit TRBD2. The CDR3 length is 18 residues. V lost 6 bases, J lost 1 base, and 13 bases stayed unmatched. Looked up from germline, CDR1 is SQVTM and CDR2 is ANQGSEA. The DNA for the CDR3 is TGCAGCGTCAGGAAGCCCCTAGCGGGAGGGCCGTCCTACAATGAGCAGTTCTTC. It specifies CSVRKPLAGGPSYNEQFF.

The chain joins TRBV5-1 to TRBJ1-2; 7 bases map to TRBD1. Germline V gene data show CDR1 as SGHRS and CDR2 as YFSETQ. The CDR3 is 12 amino acids. After removal of 2 bases from V and 8 bases from J, the junction contained 3 bases not matched to a gene. The CDR3 DNA follows: TGCGCCAGCAGCTTTAAGGGGGCCGGCTACACCTTC. As protein: CASSFKGAGYTF.